What follows are 19 T cell receptor beta chains derived from one specimen sequenced in a study of control samples from healthy donors and cancer patients. Profiling relied on immunoSEQ multiplex PCR, and the TCRdb table lists in-frame clones only, not all of them. The table has tens of thousands of clones, 94% seen once. The sample was blood. The receptors here all came from a man aged 25 to 40 in good health.

The V call is TRBV9, the J call TRBJ2-3; no clear D. Germline V gene lookup returns CDR1 SGDLS and CDR2 YYNGEE. V was pared by 0 bases and J by 6 bases, with 14 bases between. The CDR3 totals 15 residues. The CDR3 bases are TGTGCCAGCAGCGTAGCGGAAGGAGTATCCGATACGCAGTATTTT. Translation: CASSVAEGVSDTQYF.

The CDR3 DNA reads as TGTGCCTGGAAGTTGGGACTAGCAAACACAGATACGCAGTATTTT. As protein: CAWKLGLANTDTQYF. V gene TRBV30 combines with J gene TRBJ2-3, with 9 bases identical to TRBD2. Losses at the gene ends were 4 bases for V and 2 bases for J; bases not matched to a gene: 7. The CDR3 spans 15 residues. Germline values: CDR1 GTSNPN, CDR2 SVGIG (reference sequence).

V gene TRBV27 combines with J gene TRBJ2-7, with 7 nucleotides matching TRBD1. The CDR3 runs 14 residues. The germline V gene has CDR1 MNHEY and CDR2 SMNVEV (reference sequence). V lost 5 bases, J lost 3 bases, and 7 bases stayed unmatched. The CDR3 loop is CASSPTGAVYEQYF. The CDR3, as DNA: TGTGCCAGCAGTCCCACAGGGGCCGTCTACGAGCAGTACTTC.

V is TRBV7-8 and J is TRBJ2-3, with TRBD2 matching 8 bases. The V gene end was trimmed by 1 base and the J gene end by 2 bases; junction bases not matched to a gene: 2. CDR3 length: 15 residues. Germline CDR1 is SGHVS and CDR2 is FQNEAQ. CDR3 DNA sequence: TGTGCCAGCAGCTTAGGACTAGCGCACACAGATACGCAGTATTTT. It codes for CASSLGLAHTDTQYF.

The V and J genes are TRBV6-5 and TRBJ1-6, with 9 bases lining up with TRBD1. Germline CDR1 reads MNHEY; CDR2 reads SVGAGI. V lost 2 bases to trimming and J lost 10 bases; unmatched junction nucleotides: 6. The CDR3 extends over 15 amino acids. The CDR3 loop reads CASSYRDRVRSPLHF. The CDR3 nucleotides read TGTGCCAGCAGTTACCGGGACAGGGTTAGATCACCCCTCCACTTT.

The V call is TRBV11-3, the J call TRBJ2-1; 7 nucleotides align to TRBD2. This CDR3 has 15 amino acids. The junction had 8 bases not matched to a gene; V was cut back by 4 bases and J by 5 bases. The germline V gene encodes CDR1 SGHNT and CDR2 YENEEA. The CDR3 is CASSSGGSGDNEQFF. The DNA of the CDR3 is TGTGCCAGCAGCTCGGGCGGGAGCGGCGACAATGAGCAGTTCTTC.

The rearrangement links TRBV7-9 to TRBJ1-4; maybe TRBD1 (5 bases). Germline V lookup: CDR1 SEHNR, CDR2 FQNEAQ (reference sequence). Trimming left V 5 bases short and J 6 bases short, with 13 bases between. The CDR3 is 14 amino acids. DNA for the CDR3: TGTGCCAGCAGCGCTCCGGGACTTTATGAAAAACTGTTTTTT. Translated, it gives CASSAPGLYEKLFF.

The chain has TRBV19 and TRBJ1-1; TRBD1 is a possible D gene (5 bases). Germline V gene lookup returns CDR1 LNHDA and CDR2 SQIVND (reference sequence). Trimming stripped 5 bases from V and 4 bases from J, with 14 bases between. This CDR3 region has 14 residues. In DNA, the CDR3 is TGTGCCAGTAGTCAAGGGGAGGGGATCACTGAAGCTTTCTTT. It is translated as CASSQGEGITEAFF. Supplemented by reference TRBV19 and TRBJ1-1, the full variable domain reads DGGITQSPKYLFRKEGQNVTLSCEQNLNHDAMYWYRQDPGQGLRLIYYSQIVNDFQKGDIAEGYSVSREKKESFPLTVTSAQKNPTAFYLCASSQGEGITEAFFGQGTRLTVV.

The chain joins TRBV18 to TRBJ2-7, with 10 bases fitting TRBD1. The CDR3 contains 15 residues. Germline V gene data show CDR1 as KGHSH and CDR2 as LQKENI. The V and J ends lost 3 bases and 2 bases, in that order; junction bases with no gene match: 4. The CDR3 loop is CASSPGQGGAYEQYF. DNA for the CDR3: TGTGCCAGCTCACCCGGACAGGGGGGCGCCTACGAGCAGTACTTC.

This chain connects TRBV28 to TRBJ2-1, with no clear D. Germline-derived CDR1 and CDR2 are MDHEN and SYDVKM. The CDR3 has 11 residues. Trimming stripped 3 bases from V and 8 bases from J, with 5 bases between. The CDR3 loop reads CASSFSYEQFF. The CDR3 DNA follows: TGTGCCAGCAGTTTCTCTTATGAGCAGTTCTTC.

The chain employs TRBV6-4 and TRBJ2-7, with 10 bases identical to TRBD1. Germline assignment: CDR1 MRHNA and CDR2 SNTAGT. CDR3 length: 16 residues. V was pared by 6 bases and J by 7 bases, with 15 bases of the junction left unmatched. The chain's CDR3 is CASSDHPGQGTEEQYF. DNA of the CDR3: TGTGCCAGCAGCGACCATCCGGGACAGGGGACCGAGGAGCAGTACTTC.

The chain combines TRBV3-1 (or the pseudogene TRBV3-2) with TRBJ1-2; maybe TRBD1 (6 bases). The CDR3 extends over 15 amino acids. Germline V gene lookup returns CDR1 LGHDT and CDR2 YNNKEL (reference sequence). V was trimmed by 3 bases and J by 8 bases, leaving 19 bases between them. The CDR3 DNA reads as TGTGCCAGCAGCCAGTGGGACAACCTCGGGTTAGGCTACACCTTC. It specifies CASSQWDNLGLGYTF.

The chain couples TRBV30 to TRBJ1-4, with D perhaps TRBD1 (5 bases). This CDR3 is built from 14 residues. Germline V gene lookup returns CDR1 GTSNPN and CDR2 SVGIG (reference sequence). The V gene lost 3 bases and the J gene lost 11 bases, with 19 bases spanning the gap. CDR3 in DNA: TGTGCCTGGAGGGGGGACGGACATCGCGGGAAACTGTTTTTT. Translating it yields CAWRGDGHRGKLFF.

The V gene is TRBV14, the J gene TRBJ2-1; D is undetermined. V was clipped by 4 bases and J by 8 bases, with 12 bases between them. The V gene's germline CDR1 is SGHDN and CDR2 FVKESK. This CDR3 has 13 amino acids. Written as DNA, the CDR3 is TGTGCCAGCAGCCCGCAAGAAGGACATGAGCAGTTCTTC. As protein: CASSPQEGHEQFF.

V is TRBV2 and J is TRBJ1-5, with TRBD1 matching 7 bases. The germline gives CDR1 SNHLY, CDR2 FYNNEI. V shed 7 bases and J 1 base; nucleotides not matched to a gene: 13. CDR3 size: 17 residues. CDR3 loop: CASTTSSQGISNQPQHF. Written as DNA, the CDR3 is TGTGCCAGCACCACATCCTCACAGGGGATAAGCAATCAGCCCCAGCATTTT.

This sequence joins TRBV18 and TRBJ1-3; D uncertain. V was cut by 2 bases and J by 0 bases, with 17 bases left in between. The germline V gene has CDR1 KGHSH and CDR2 LQKENI. The CDR3 has 18 amino acids. The CDR3 region is CASSPGEQAALSGNTIYF. The DNA of the CDR3 is TGTGCCAGCTCACCAGGCGAGCAGGCTGCCCTCTCTGGAAACACCATATATTTT. The full variable domain, with the rest looked up from reference TRBV18 and TRBJ1-3, is NAGVMQNPRHLVRRRGQEARLRCSPMKGHSHVYWYRQLPEEGLKFMVYLQKENIIDESGMPKERFSAEFPKEGPSILRIQQVVRGDSAAYFCASSPGEQAALSGNTIYFGEGSWLTVV.

This rearrangement joins TRBV19 to TRBJ1-3; no firm D call. Germline-derived CDR1 and CDR2 are LNHDA and SQIVND (reference sequence). Between the trimmed V and J ends, which lost 3 bases and 3 bases, there was a span of 0 bases. CDR3 length equals 11 residues. The CDR3 protein is CASSIGNTIYF. The CDR3 DNA reads as TGTGCCAGTAGTATTGGAAACACCATATATTTT.

The V gene is TRBV5-1, the J gene TRBJ2-3; 11 bases map to TRBD2. Trimming removed 4 bases from V and 3 bases from J; junction bases left unmatched: 7. The CDR3 contains 16 residues. Germline V lookup: CDR1 SGHRS, CDR2 YFSETQ. The CDR3 region is CASSLGTSGYTDTQYF. The CDR3 DNA sequence: TGCGCCAGCAGCCTAGGGACTAGCGGATATACAGATACGCAGTATTTT. The entire variable domain, with the rest obtained from reference TRBV5-1 and TRBJ2-3, is as follows: KAGVTQTPRYLIKTRGQQVTLSCSPISGHRSVSWYQQTPGQGLQFLFEYFSETQRNKGNFPGRFSGRQFSNSRSEMNVSTLELGDSALYLCASSLGTSGYTDTQYFGPGTRLTVL.

This rearrangement joins TRBV10-1 to TRBJ2-7; the D call may be TRBD1 or TRBD2 (5 bases each). V shed 6 bases and J shed 0 bases, with 24 bases lying between them. This CDR3 is 18 amino acids long. From germline, CDR1 is WNHNN and CDR2 SYGVQD (reference sequence). CDR3 sequence reads: CASSSGTYRGVSSYEQYF. The CDR3 DNA reads as TGCGCCAGCAGCAGTGGGACGTATCGCGGAGTCAGCTCCTACGAGCAGTACTTC.